The 27 T cell receptor beta chains below were found in one sample sequenced in a study of blood T cell repertoires in COVID-19. Sequencing was performed with immunoSEQ multiplex PCR; in TCRdb, only in-frame clones are kept and a portion is missing. The repertoire holds 200,000 to 250,000 clones, roughly 80% seen once, with less than 3.5% in the top ten. What was sequenced was peripheral blood. The source is a woman in her late teens or twenties with acute or convalescent COVID-19.

This chain links TRBV5-1 with TRBJ2-7, with 7 bases matching TRBD1. V shed 0 bases and J 2 bases; nucleotides not matched to a gene: 2. The CDR3 has 14 amino acids. Germline V CDR1 and CDR2: SGHRS, YFSETQ. The CDR3 loop reads CASSLAGQTYEQYF. The CDR3 DNA reads TGCGCCAGCAGCTTGGCGGGACAGACCTACGAGCAGTACTTC.

The chain recombines TRBV28 with TRBJ1-2; TRBD1 aligns across 8 bases. J lost 8 bases, V lost 1 base, and 6 bases had no gene match. CDR1 is MDHEN and CDR2 is SYDVKM in the germline V gene. This CDR3 is built from 14 residues. The CDR3 DNA reads TGTGCCAGCAGTTTATCGGCAGGGGGCGGAGGCTACACCTTC. Protein: CASSLSAGGGGYTF.

This clone was seen once. The gene calls are TRBV7-9 and TRBJ2-3; a weak D match, TRBD2 (6 bases). Trimming removed 8 bases from V and 2 bases from J, with 17 bases in between. The CDR3 sequence is 15 residues long. Germline-derived CDR1 and CDR2 are SEHNR and FQNEAQ (reference sequence). The CDR3: CASVGRGAVTDTQYF. For the CDR3, the DNA is TGTGCCAGCGTCGGGCGGGGAGCGGTCACAGATACGCAGTATTTT. Full variable domain (remainder filled in from reference TRBV7-9 and TRBJ2-3): DTGVSQNPRHKITKRGQNVTFRCDPISEHNRLYWYRQTLGQGPEFLTYFQNEAQLEKSRLLSDRFSAERPKGSFSTLEIQRTEQGDSAMYLCASVGRGAVTDTQYFGPGTRLTVL.

The genes are TRBV2 and TRBJ1-2; D might be TRBD1 (5 bases). Deletions cut 4 bases from V and 2 bases from J, with 11 bases between. Germline V gene data show CDR1 as SNHLY and CDR2 as FYNNEI. CDR3 size: 14 residues. CDR3 sequence: CASSGAGGNYGYTF. In nucleotides, the CDR3 is TGTGCCAGCAGTGGCGCGGGGGGAAACTATGGCTACACCTTC.

The J gene is TRBJ2-3, the V gene TRBV3-1 (or the pseudogene TRBV3-2); 10 bases align to TRBD1. CDR1 is LGHDT, CDR2 YNNKEL, per germline (reference sequence). V dropped 1 base and J dropped 6; count of bases not matched to a gene: 13. CDR3 length equals 18 residues. CDR3 protein: CASSQVVIGTGVSDTQYF. Here the CDR3 DNA reads TGTGCCAGCAGCCAAGTCGTGATCGGGACAGGGGTTTCGGATACGCAGTATTTT.

The chain employs TRBV14 and TRBJ2-1, with 10 bases matching TRBD2. The germline CDR1 and CDR2 sequences are SGHDN and FVKESK. The CDR3 is made up of 16 amino acids. With 1 base clipped from V and 8 bases from J, the junction kept 8 bases outside the gene matches. In DNA form, the CDR3 reads TGTGCCAGCAGCCAAGCTCTAGCGGGAGTGGGCTATGAGCAGTTCTTC. It translates to CASSQALAGVGYEQFF. Drawing the rest from reference TRBV14 and TRBJ2-1, the complete variable domain is EAGVTQFPSHSVIEKGQTVTLRCDPISGHDNLYWYRRVMGKEIKFLLHFVKESKQDESGMPNNRFLAERTGGTYSTLKVQPAELEDSGVYFCASSQALAGVGYEQFFGPGTRLTVL.

This clone has just a few counts. The V gene is TRBV6-2 or TRBV6-3, the J gene TRBJ1-5; 8 bases are a match to TRBD1. Trimming took 4 bases from V and 4 from J; bases not matched to a gene: 3. CDR1 and CDR2 from the germline V gene are MNHEY and SVGEGT. The CDR3 runs to 14 residues. CDR3 sequence: CASSWGQENQPQHF. CDR3 nucleotides: TGTGCCAGCAGTTGGGGACAGGAGAATCAGCCCCAGCATTTT.

The V gene is TRBV5-1, the J gene TRBJ2-5; D call uncertain. Germline lookup yields CDR1 SGHRS and CDR2 YFSETQ. This CDR3 contains 13 residues. Trimming removed 4 bases from V and 0 bases from J, with 7 bases in between. CDR3 DNA sequence: TGCGCCAGCAGCGGCAGGTACCAAGAGACCCAGTACTTC. It translates to CASSGRYQETQYF.

In the case of this clone: The sample contains more than one DNA sequence encoding this CDR3. This chain connects TRBV19 to TRBJ1-1, with 7 nucleotides matching TRBD1. This CDR3 has 14 amino acids. CDR1 is LNHDA and CDR2 is SQIVND in the germline V gene (reference sequence). J lost 6 bases, V lost 1 base, and 5 bases had no gene match. DNA for the CDR3: TGTGCCAGTAGTATAGGACAGGGATTACCTGAAGCTTTCTTT. Residues: CASSIGQGLPEAFF.

The CDR3: CASSRGTSGVAWGTGELFF. The CDR3 DNA is TGTGCCAGTAGTAGAGGGACTAGCGGGGTCGCTTGGGGCACCGGGGAGCTGTTTTTT. The V call is TRBV19, the J call TRBJ2-2, with 13 nucleotides matching TRBD2. The CDR3 runs to 19 residues. Losses at the gene ends were 4 bases for V and 4 bases for J; bases not matched to a gene: 12. Per germline, CDR1 LNHDA and CDR2 SQIVND (reference sequence).

The chain uses TRBV7-2 and TRBJ2-3, with D possibly being TRBD2 (5 bases). The V end was cut by 1 base, the J end by 0 bases, with 5 bases between. Germline lookup yields CDR1 SGHTA and CDR2 FQGNSA. The length of the CDR3 is 14 residues. The CDR3 region is CASSLGTSTDTQYF. CDR3 in DNA: TGTGCCAGCAGCTTAGGGACTAGCACAGATACGCAGTATTTT. The full variable domain, completed using reference TRBV7-2 and TRBJ2-3, is GAGVSQSPSNKVTEKGKDVELRCDPISGHTALYWYRQSLGQGLEFLIYFQGNSAPDKSGLPSDRFSAERTGGSVSTLTIQRTQQEDSAVYLCASSLGTSTDTQYFGPGTRLTVL.

This clone was picked up one time. The rearrangement joins TRBV5-6 to TRBJ2-1; 9 bases agree with TRBD2. Germline-derived CDR1 and CDR2 are SGHDT and YYEEEE. The ends lost 2 bases at V and 9 bases at J; junction bases unmatched: 6. The CDR3 extends over 14 amino acids. The CDR3 bases are TGTGCCAGCAGCTTATCGACTAGCGGTCGTGAGCAGTTCTTC. This translates into CASSLSTSGREQFF.

The chain joins TRBV19 to TRBJ1-1; TRBD1 is a possible D gene (6 bases). This CDR3 spans 15 amino acids. Germline CDR1 LNHDA, CDR2 SQIVND (reference sequence). Trimming left V 5 bases short and J 5 bases short, with 18 bases between. The CDR3 reads CASSPRVGGGTEAFF. The CDR3 DNA follows: TGTGCCAGTAGTCCCCGGGTAGGGGGTGGGACTGAAGCTTTCTTT. Using reference TRBV19 and TRBJ1-1 for the parts outside the CDR3, the full variable domain is DGGITQSPKYLFRKEGQNVTLSCEQNLNHDAMYWYRQDPGQGLRLIYYSQIVNDFQKGDIAEGYSVSREKKESFPLTVTSAQKNPTAFYLCASSPRVGGGTEAFFGQGTRLTVV.

The sample holds a few counts of this clone. The chain is built from TRBV29-1 and TRBJ1-1, with D possibly matching TRBD1 (6 bases). The length of the CDR3 is 13 residues. The germline CDR1 and CDR2 sequences are SQVTM and ANQGSEA. The V gene lost 4 bases and the J gene lost 1 base, with 10 bases spanning the gap. Here the CDR3 DNA reads TGCAGCGTTGCGTGGGGGCCGAACACTGAAGCTTTCTTT. As protein: CSVAWGPNTEAFF.

The chain employs TRBV7-3 and TRBJ2-5, with D perhaps TRBD1 (6 bases). The CDR3 spans 18 residues. Germline CDR1 SGHTA, CDR2 FQGTGA. Trimming took 1 base from V and 1 from J, leaving 19 bases between them. The CDR3 region is CASSLKASAGVFQETQYF. Written as DNA, the CDR3 is TGTGCCAGCAGCTTAAAGGCGTCGGCAGGGGTTTTCCAAGAGACCCAGTACTTC.

This chain joins TRBV28 and TRBJ2-3; weak D call: TRBD1 (7 bases). From germline, CDR1 is MDHEN and CDR2 SYDVKM. Trimming left V 8 bases short and J 2 bases short, with 14 bases between. The CDR3 has 14 amino acids. In DNA form, the CDR3 reads TGTGCCAGCGTTACAGGGGACTTCACAGATACGCAGTATTTT. This translates into CASVTGDFTDTQYF.

This clone was detected only once. J is TRBJ2-1 and V is TRBV25-1, with D hard to call. The CDR3 loop spans 11 amino acids. CDR1 and CDR2 (germline): MGHDK, SYGVNS. The V end lost 5 bases, the J end lost 8 bases, and 7 bases lay between the germline ends. The CDR3 loop reads CASSNQYEQFF. In DNA, the CDR3 is TGTGCCAGCAGTAACCAGTATGAGCAGTTCTTC.

V gene TRBV30 combines with J gene TRBJ1-1, with TRBD1 matching 9 bases. The germline V gene encodes CDR1 GTSNPN and CDR2 SVGIG (reference sequence). This CDR3 spans 13 amino acids. V lost 2 bases, J lost 6 bases, and 4 bases stayed unmatched. The CDR3 spells CAWSTGGAAEAFF. The CDR3 DNA reads as TGTGCCTGGAGTACAGGGGGCGCGGCTGAAGCTTTCTTT.

The chain combines TRBV27 with TRBJ2-1; 8 bases are a match to TRBD2. Trimming cost V 6 bases and J 3 bases; bases outside gene matches: 7. This CDR3 is built from 15 residues. CDR1 is MNHEY, CDR2 SMNVEV, per germline (reference sequence). CDR3 sequence: CASRPLAASYNEQFF. The CDR3 bases are TGTGCCAGCAGGCCACTAGCGGCAAGCTACAATGAGCAGTTCTTC.

V is TRBV4-1 and J is TRBJ2-5; 7 bases fit TRBD1. Germline CDR1 and CDR2: MGHRA and YSYEKL. Unmatched junction bases numbered 3, after V lost 4 bases and J lost 4 bases. CDR3 length equals 13 residues. The CDR3 protein is CASSLTGAETQYF. The CDR3, as DNA: TGCGCCAGCAGCCTAACAGGGGCAGAGACCCAGTACTTC.

The chain carries TRBV28 and TRBJ2-7; 14 bases align to TRBD2. The V gene end was trimmed by 5 bases and the J gene end by 9 bases; junction bases not matched to a gene: 6. Per germline, CDR1 MDHEN and CDR2 SYDVKM. This CDR3 is built from 14 residues. DNA of the CDR3: TGTGCCAGCAGTCGGACTAGCGGGAGGTTGGGGCAGTACTTC. This translates into CASSRTSGRLGQYF.

This clone was observed once. This chain joins TRBV7-2 and TRBJ2-7, with D uncertain. The germline gives CDR1 SGHTA, CDR2 FQGNSA. CDR3 size: 14 residues. The V and J ends lost 5 bases and 2 bases respectively, with 13 bases between them. The DNA for the CDR3 is TGTGCCAGCAGCAGCAATCTAGTGACCTACGAGCAGTACTTC. Translated: CASSSNLVTYEQYF.

The table lists this clone with a count of one. V gene TRBV18 combines with J gene TRBJ2-7; 10 bases are shared with TRBD1. The CDR3 extends over 15 amino acids. The ends lost 3 bases at V and 7 bases at J; junction bases unmatched: 9. The germline CDR1 and CDR2 sequences are KGHSH and LQKENI. The CDR3 is CASSPGQGPAGEQYF. CDR3 nucleotides: TGTGCCAGCTCACCGGGACAGGGGCCCGCTGGGGAGCAGTACTTC.

This CDR3 is CASSVEAVPGNTIYF. The DNA of the CDR3 is TGTGCCAGCAGCGTCGAGGCTGTACCTGGAAACACCATATATTTT. V is TRBV9 and J is TRBJ1-3; the D is unclear. CDR1 and CDR2 from the germline V gene are SGDLS and YYNGEE. Trimming removed 2 bases from V and 2 bases from J, with 11 bases in between. The CDR3 has 15 residues.

V and J are TRBV6-6 and TRBJ2-1; 11 bases line up with TRBD2. The germline CDR1 and CDR2 sequences are MNHNY and SVGAGI (reference sequence). V trimming: 4 bases; J trimming: 16 bases; junction bases outside the gene matches: 6. The CDR3 sequence is 12 residues long. The chain's CDR3 is CASSSWGTSGFF. The CDR3 DNA reads TGTGCCAGCAGTTCTTGGGGGACTAGCGGCTTCTTC.

As DNA, the CDR3 is TGTGCCAGCAGCCACACGCGGACGGACACCTATAATTCACCCCTCCACTTT. This codes for CASSHTRTDTYNSPLHF. V is TRBV5-6 and J is TRBJ1-6; D is perhaps TRBD1 (5 bases). The ends were cut back, 4 bases at V and 2 bases at J, with 16 bases in the middle. The length of the CDR3 is 17 residues. Germline CDR1 reads SGHDT; CDR2 reads YYEEEE.

This chain uses TRBV9 with TRBJ2-1, with D perhaps TRBD2 (5 bases). Trimming pared 3 bases from V and 3 bases from J, leaving 13 bases between. CDR1 SGDLS and CDR2 YYNGEE come from the germline V gene. This CDR3 is 15 amino acids long. CDR3 loop: CASSALAGHYNEQFF. The CDR3 DNA is TGTGCCAGCAGCGCCCTGGCGGGCCACTACAATGAGCAGTTCTTC.